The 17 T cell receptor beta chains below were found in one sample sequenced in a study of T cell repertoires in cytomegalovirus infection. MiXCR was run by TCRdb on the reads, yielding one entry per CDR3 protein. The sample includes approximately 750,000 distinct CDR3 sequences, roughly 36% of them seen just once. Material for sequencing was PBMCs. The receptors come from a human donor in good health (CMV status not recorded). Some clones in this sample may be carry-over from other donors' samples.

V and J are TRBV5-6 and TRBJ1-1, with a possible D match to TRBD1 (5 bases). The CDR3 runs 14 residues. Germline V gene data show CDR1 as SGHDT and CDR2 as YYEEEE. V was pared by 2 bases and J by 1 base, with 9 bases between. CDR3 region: CASSLPTGNTEAFF. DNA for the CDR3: TGTGCCAGCAGCTTACCAACAGGGAACACTGAAGCTTTCTTT.

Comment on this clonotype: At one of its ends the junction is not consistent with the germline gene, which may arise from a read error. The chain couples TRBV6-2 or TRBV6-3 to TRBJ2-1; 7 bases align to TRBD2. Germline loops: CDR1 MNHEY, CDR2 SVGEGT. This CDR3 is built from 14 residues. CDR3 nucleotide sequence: TGTGCCAGCAGAAAGCGGGGCTCCTACAATGTGCAGTTCTTC. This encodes CASRKRGSYNVQFF.

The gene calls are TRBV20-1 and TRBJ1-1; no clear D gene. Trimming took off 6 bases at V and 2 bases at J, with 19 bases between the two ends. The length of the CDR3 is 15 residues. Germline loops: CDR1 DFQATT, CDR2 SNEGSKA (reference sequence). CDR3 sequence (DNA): TGCAGTGCAACAACGCCCCGAGGAGGAAACACTGAAGCTTTCTTT. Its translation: CSATTPRGGNTEAFF.

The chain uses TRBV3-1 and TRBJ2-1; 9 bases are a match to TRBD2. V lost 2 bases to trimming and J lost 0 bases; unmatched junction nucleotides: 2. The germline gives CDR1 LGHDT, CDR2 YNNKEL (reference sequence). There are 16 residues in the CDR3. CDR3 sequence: CASSQSGGSSYNEQFF. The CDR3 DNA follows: TGTGCCAGCAGCCAAAGCGGGGGGAGCTCCTACAATGAGCAGTTCTTC.

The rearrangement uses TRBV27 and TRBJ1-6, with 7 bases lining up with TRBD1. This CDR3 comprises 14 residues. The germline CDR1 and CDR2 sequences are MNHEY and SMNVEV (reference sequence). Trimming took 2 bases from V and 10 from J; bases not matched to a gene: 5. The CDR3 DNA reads TGTGCCAGCAGTTTAGGGGGACAGTTATCACCCCTCCACTTT. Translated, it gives CASSLGGQLSPLHF.

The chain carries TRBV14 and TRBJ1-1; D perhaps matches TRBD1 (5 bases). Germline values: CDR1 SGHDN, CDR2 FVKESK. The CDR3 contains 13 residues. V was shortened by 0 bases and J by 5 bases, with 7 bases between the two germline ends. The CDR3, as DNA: TGTGCCAGCAGCCAAGATTGGGGGACTGAAGCTTTCTTT. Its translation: CASSQDWGTEAFF.

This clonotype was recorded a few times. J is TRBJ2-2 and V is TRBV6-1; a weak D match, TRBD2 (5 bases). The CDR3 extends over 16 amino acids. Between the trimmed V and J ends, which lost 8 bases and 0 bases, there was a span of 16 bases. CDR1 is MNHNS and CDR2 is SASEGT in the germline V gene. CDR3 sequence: CASRIYAGPNTGELFF. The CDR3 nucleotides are TGTGCCAGCCGTATATATGCGGGCCCGAACACCGGGGAGCTGTTTTTT.

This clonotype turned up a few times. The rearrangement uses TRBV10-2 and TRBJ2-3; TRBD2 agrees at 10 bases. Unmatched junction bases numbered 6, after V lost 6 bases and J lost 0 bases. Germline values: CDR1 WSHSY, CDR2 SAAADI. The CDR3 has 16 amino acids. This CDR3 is CASSGLAATSTDTQYF. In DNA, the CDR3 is TGCGCCAGCAGCGGACTAGCGGCAACTAGCACAGATACGCAGTATTTT.

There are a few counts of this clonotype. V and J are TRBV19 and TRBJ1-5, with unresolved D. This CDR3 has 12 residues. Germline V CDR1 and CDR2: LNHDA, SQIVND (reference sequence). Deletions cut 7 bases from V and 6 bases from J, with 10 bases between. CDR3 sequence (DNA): TGTGCCAGTAAGGTGTTCGGTCAGCCCCAGCATTTT. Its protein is CASKVFGQPQHF.

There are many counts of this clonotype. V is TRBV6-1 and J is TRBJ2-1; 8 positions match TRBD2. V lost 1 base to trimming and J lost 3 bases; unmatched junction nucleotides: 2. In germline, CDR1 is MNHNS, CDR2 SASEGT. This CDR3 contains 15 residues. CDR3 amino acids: CASSEGTSFYNEQFF. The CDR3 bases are TGTGCCAGCAGTGAAGGGACTAGCTTCTACAATGAGCAGTTCTTC.

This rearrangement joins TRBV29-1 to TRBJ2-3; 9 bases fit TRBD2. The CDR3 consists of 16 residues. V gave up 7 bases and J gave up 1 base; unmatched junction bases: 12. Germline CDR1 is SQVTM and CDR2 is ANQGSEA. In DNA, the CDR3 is TGCAGCGGGGGTGGCGGGAGGGCCGTACGCACAGATACGCAGTATTTT. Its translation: CSGGGGRAVRTDTQYF.

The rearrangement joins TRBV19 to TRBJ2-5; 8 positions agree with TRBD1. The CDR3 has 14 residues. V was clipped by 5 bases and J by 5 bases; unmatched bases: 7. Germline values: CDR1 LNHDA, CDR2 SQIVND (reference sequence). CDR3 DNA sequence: TGTGCCAGTAGTTTCGGACAGGGTTGGGAGACCCAGTACTTC. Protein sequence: CASSFGQGWETQYF.

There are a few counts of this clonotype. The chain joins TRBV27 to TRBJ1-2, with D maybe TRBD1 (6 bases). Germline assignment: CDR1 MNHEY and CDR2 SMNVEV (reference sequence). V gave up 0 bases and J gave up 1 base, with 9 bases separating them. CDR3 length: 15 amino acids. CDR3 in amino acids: CASSLSGGHNYGYTF. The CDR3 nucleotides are TGTGCCAGCAGTTTATCAGGGGGACATAACTATGGCTACACCTTC.

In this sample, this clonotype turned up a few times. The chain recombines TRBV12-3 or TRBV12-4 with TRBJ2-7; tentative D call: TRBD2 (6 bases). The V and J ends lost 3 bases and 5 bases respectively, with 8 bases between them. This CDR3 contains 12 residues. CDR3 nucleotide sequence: TGTGCCAGCAGTTTCTCGGGGGACGAGCAGTACTTC. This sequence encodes CASSFSGDEQYF.

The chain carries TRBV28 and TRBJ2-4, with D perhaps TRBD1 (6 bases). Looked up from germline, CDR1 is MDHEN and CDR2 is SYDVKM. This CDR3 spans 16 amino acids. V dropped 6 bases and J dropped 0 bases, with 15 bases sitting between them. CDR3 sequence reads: CASRPPGHLAKNIQYF. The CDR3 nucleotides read TGTGCCAGCAGGCCACCGGGACATCTAGCCAAAAACATTCAGTACTTC. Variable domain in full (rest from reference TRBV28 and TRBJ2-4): DVKVTQSSRYLVKRTGEKVFLECVQDMDHENMFWYRQDPGLGLRLIYFSYDVKMKEKGDIPEGYSVSREKKERFSLILESASTNQTSMYLCASRPPGHLAKNIQYFGAGTRLSVL.

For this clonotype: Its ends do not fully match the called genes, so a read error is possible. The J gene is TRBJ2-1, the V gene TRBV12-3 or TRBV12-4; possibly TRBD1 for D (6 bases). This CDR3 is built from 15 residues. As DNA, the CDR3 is TGTGCCTGCAGGCTAGGACAGACGGGGTACAATGAGCAGTTCTTC. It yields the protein CACRLGQTGYNEQFF.

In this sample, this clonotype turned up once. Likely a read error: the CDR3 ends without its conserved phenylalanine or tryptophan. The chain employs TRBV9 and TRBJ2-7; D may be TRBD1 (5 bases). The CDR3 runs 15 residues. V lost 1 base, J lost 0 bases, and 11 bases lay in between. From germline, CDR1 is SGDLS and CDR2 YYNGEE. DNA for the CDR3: TGTGCCAGCAGCGTATCCGGCGACAGCTCCTACGAGCAGTACTTA. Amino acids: CASSVSGDSSYEQYL.